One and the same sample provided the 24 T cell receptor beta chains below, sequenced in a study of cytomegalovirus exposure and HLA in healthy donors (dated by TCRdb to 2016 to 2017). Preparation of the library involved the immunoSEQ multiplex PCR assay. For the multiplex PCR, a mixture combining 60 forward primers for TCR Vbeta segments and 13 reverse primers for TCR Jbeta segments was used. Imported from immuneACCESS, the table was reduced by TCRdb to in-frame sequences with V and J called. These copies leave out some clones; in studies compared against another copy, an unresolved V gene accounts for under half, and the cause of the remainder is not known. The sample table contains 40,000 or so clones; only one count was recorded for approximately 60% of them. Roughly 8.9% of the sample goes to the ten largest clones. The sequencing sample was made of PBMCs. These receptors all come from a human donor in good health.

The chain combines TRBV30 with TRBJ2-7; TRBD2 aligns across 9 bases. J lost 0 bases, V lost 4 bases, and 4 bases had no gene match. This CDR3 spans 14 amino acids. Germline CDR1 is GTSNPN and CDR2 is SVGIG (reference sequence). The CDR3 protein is CAWTSGASSYEQYF. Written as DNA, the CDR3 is TGTGCCTGGACTAGCGGGGCTAGCTCCTACGAGCAGTACTTC.

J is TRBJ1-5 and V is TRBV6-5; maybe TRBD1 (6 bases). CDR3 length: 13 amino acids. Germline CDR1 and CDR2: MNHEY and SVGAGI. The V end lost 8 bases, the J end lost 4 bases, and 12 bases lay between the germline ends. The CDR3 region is CASQRTANQPQHF. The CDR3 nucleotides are TGTGCCAGCCAACGGACAGCGAATCAGCCCCAGCATTTT.

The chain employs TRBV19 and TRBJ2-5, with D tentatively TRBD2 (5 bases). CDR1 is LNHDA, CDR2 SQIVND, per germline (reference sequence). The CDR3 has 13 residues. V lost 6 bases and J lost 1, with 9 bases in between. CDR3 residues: CASSGLLQETQYF. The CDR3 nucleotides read TGTGCCAGTAGCGGACTGCTCCAAGAGACCCAGTACTTC. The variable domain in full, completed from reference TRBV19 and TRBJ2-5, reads DGGITQSPKYLFRKEGQNVTLSCEQNLNHDAMYWYRQDPGQGLRLIYYSQIVNDFQKGDIAEGYSVSREKKESFPLTVTSAQKNPTAFYLCASSGLLQETQYFGPGTRLLVL.

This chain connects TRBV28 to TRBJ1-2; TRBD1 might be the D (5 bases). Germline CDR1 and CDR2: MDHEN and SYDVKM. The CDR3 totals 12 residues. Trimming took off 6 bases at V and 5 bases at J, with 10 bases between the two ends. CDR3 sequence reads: CASRGTGYGYTF. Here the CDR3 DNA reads TGTGCCAGCAGGGGAACAGGTTATGGCTACACCTTC.

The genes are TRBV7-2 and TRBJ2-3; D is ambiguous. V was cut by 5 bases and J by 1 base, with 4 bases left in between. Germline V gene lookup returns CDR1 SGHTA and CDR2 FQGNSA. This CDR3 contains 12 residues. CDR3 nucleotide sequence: TGTGCCAGCAGCGGAGGCACAGATACGCAGTATTTT. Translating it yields CASSGGTDTQYF.

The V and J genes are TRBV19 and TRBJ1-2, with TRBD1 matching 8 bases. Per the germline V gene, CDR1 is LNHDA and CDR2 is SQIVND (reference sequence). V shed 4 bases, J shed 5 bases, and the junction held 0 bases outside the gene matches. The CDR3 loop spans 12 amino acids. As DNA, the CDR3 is TGTGCCAGTAGTAACAGGGGGTATGGCTACACCTTC. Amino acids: CASSNRGYGYTF.

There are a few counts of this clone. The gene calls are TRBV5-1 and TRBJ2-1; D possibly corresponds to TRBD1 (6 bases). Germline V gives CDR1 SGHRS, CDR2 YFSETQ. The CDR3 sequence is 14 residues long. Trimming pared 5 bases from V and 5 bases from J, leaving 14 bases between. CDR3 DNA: TGCGCCAGCAGTGGGGGCCTCCCCAACAATGAGCAGTTCTTC. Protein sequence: CASSGGLPNNEQFF. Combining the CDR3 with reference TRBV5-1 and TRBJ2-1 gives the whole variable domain KAGVTQTPRYLIKTRGQQVTLSCSPISGHRSVSWYQQTPGQGLQFLFEYFSETQRNKGNFPGRFSGRQFSNSRSEMNVSTLELGDSALYLCASSGGLPNNEQFFGPGTRLTVL.

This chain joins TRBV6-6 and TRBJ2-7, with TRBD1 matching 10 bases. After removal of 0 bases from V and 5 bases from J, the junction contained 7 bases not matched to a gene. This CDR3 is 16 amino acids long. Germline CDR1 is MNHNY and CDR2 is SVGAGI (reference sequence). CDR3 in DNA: TGTGCCAGCAGTTACTCTAGAGGGACAGGGGATAACGAGCAGTACTTC. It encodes CASSYSRGTGDNEQYF.

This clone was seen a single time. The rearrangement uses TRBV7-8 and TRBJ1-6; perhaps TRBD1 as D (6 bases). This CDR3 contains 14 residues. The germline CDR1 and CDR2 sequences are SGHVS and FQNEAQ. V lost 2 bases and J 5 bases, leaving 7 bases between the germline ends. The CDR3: CASSLRTDNSPLHF. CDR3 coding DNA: TGTGCCAGCAGCTTAAGGACAGATAATTCACCCCTCCACTTT.

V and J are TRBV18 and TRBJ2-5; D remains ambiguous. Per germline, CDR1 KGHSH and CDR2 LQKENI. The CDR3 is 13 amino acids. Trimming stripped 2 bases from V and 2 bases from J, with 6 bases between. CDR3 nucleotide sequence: TGTGCCAGCTCACCAGGCAGTCAAGAGACCCAGTACTTC. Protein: CASSPGSQETQYF.

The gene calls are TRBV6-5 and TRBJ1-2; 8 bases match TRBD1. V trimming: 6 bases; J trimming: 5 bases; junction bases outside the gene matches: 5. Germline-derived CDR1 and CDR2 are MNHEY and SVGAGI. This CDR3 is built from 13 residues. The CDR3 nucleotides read TGTGCCAGCAGGCGGACAGGGACGTATGGCTACACCTTC. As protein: CASRRTGTYGYTF.

Here the CDR3 reads CASSDGENEKLFF. CDR3 DNA sequence: TGCGCCAGCAGTGATGGGGAGAATGAAAAACTGTTTTTT. This chain joins TRBV10-1 and TRBJ1-4; D is uncertain. Trimming shortened V by 3 bases and J by 5 bases, and 7 bases separated the two germline ends. CDR1 and CDR2 (germline): WNHNN, SYGVQD (reference sequence). This CDR3 spans 13 amino acids.

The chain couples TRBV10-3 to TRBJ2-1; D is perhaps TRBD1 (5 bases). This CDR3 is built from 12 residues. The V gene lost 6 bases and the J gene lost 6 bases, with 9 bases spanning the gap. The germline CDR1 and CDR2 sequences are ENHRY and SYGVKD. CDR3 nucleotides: TGTGCCATCAGGGGGCAACCCAATGAGCAGTTCTTC. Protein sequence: CAIRGQPNEQFF.

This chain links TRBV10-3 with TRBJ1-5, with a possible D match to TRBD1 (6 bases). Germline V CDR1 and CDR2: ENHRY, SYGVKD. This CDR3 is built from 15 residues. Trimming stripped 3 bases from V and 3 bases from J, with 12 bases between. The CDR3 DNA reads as TGTGCCATCAGTGACTACGGACAGAACAATCAGCCCCAGCATTTT. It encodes CAISDYGQNNQPQHF.

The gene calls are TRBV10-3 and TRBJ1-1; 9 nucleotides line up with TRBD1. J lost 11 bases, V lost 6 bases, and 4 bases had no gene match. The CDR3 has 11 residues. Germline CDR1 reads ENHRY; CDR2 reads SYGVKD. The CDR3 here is CAIRGQGAAFF. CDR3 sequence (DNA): TGTGCCATCAGGGGACAGGGAGCCGCTTTCTTT.

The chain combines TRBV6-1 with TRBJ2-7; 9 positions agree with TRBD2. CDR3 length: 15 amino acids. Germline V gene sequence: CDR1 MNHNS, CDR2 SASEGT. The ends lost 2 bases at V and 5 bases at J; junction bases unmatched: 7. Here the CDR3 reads CASSELGLANDEQYF. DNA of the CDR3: TGTGCCAGCAGTGAACTGGGACTAGCTAACGACGAGCAGTACTTC.

The CDR3 loop is CVIGRGHHEQYF. The CDR3 bases are TGTGTCATCGGCAGGGGGCACCACGAGCAGTACTTC. The chain recombines TRBV6-5 with TRBJ2-7, with TRBD1 identical over 8 bases. Germline CDR1 reads MNHEY; CDR2 reads SVGAGI. CDR3 length equals 12 residues.

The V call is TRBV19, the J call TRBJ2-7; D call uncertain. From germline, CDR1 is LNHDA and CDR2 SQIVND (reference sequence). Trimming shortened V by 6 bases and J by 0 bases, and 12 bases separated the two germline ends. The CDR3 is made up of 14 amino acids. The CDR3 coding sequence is TGTGCCAGTAGCCTCGGTGTAGCCTCCTACGAGCAGTACTTC. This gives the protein CASSLGVASYEQYF.

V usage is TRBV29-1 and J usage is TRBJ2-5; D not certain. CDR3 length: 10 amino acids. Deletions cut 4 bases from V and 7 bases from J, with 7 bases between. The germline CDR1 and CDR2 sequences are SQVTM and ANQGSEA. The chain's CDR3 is CSVATGTQYF. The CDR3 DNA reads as TGCAGCGTTGCTACGGGGACCCAGTACTTC.

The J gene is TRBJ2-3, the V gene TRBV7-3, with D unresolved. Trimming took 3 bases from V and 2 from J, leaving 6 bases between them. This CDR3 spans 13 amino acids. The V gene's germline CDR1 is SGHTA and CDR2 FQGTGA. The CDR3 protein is CASSFQSTDTQYF. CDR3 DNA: TGTGCCAGCAGCTTCCAATCCACAGATACGCAGTATTTT.

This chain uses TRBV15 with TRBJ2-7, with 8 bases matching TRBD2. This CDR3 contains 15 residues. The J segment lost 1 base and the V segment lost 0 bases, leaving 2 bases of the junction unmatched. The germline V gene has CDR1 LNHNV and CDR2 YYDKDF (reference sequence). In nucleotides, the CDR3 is TGTGCCACCAGCAGAGATATAGCGGGGTCCTACGAGCAGTACTTC. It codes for CATSRDIAGSYEQYF.

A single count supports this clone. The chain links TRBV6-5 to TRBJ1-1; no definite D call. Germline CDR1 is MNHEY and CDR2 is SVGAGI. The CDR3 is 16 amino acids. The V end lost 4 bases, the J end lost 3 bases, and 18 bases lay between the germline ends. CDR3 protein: CASSSPSQTGYTEAFF. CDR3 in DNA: TGTGCCAGCAGTTCCCCCTCCCAGACGGGATACACTGAAGCTTTCTTT.

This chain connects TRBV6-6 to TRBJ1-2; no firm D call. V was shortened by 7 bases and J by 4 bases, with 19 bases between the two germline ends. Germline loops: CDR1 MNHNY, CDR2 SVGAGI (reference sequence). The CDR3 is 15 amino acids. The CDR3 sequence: CASTDGQADGYGYTF. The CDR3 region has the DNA TGTGCCAGCACCGACGGCCAGGCAGACGGCTATGGCTACACCTTC.

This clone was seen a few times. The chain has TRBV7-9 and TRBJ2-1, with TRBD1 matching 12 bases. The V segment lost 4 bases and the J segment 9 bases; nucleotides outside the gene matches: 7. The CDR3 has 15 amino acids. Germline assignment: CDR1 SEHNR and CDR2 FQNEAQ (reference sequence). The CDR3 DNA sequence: TGTGCCAGCAGCTCTTCCGGGACAGGGGGCATTGAGCAGTTCTTC. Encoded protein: CASSSSGTGGIEQFF.